The 10 T cell receptor beta chains listed next were all sequenced from one sample in a study of cytotoxic CD8 clonotypes in ibrutinib-treated CLL. Assay used: immunoSEQ multiplex PCR; TCRdb lists only in-frame clones, some missing. The data hold about 140,000 clones, with approximately 80% observed a single time. Sample: PBMCs, taken after 36 months of ibrutinib treatment. These receptors all stem from a human donor with chronic lymphocytic leukemia.

The chain is built from TRBV14 and TRBJ2-1; 12 bases agree with TRBD2. Germline V gene lookup returns CDR1 SGHDN and CDR2 FVKESK. The V segment lost 2 bases and the J segment 4 bases; nucleotides outside the gene matches: 6. The CDR3 is 17 amino acids. Here the CDR3 DNA reads TGTGCCAGCAGCCAAAAGACTAGCGGGGGCTTATACAATGAGCAGTTCTTC. This encodes CASSQKTSGGLYNEQFF.

V and J are TRBV10-3 and TRBJ2-5; TRBD2 matches 7 bases. The CDR3 has 14 amino acids. Looked up from germline, CDR1 is ENHRY and CDR2 is SYGVKD. Trimming took 6 bases from V and 2 from J; bases not matched to a gene: 6. The CDR3 DNA reads TGTGCCATCAGCCCGGGGACTACTCAAGAGACCCAGTACTTC. Encoded protein: CAISPGTTQETQYF.

V usage is TRBV6-5 and J usage is TRBJ1-3; no firm D call. The CDR3 has 13 residues. Germline V gene sequence: CDR1 MNHEY, CDR2 SVGAGI. The V and J ends lost 5 bases and 0 bases respectively, with 5 bases between them. CDR3 DNA: TGTGCCAGCAGTCAGAACTCTGGAAACACCATATATTTT. Translating it yields CASSQNSGNTIYF.

The chain's CDR3 is CASSLDPGPTDTQYF. CDR3 nucleotides: TGTGCCAGCAGCTTAGACCCCGGTCCCACAGATACGCAGTATTTT. The genes are TRBV7-6 and TRBJ2-3; D gene uncertain. CDR1 SGHVS and CDR2 FNYEAQ come from the germline V gene. V dropped 1 base and J dropped 2 bases, with 10 bases sitting between them. The CDR3 covers 15 residues.

The V gene is TRBV7-2, the J gene TRBJ1-1; weak D call: TRBD1 (6 bases). CDR3 size: 13 residues. V lost 4 bases, J lost 7 bases, and 13 bases lay in between. Germline assignment: CDR1 SGHTA and CDR2 FQGNSA. The CDR3 reads CASSYPGGVEAFF. The CDR3 DNA is TGTGCCAGCAGCTACCCGGGGGGCGTTGAAGCTTTCTTT.

V and J are TRBV4-1 and TRBJ1-2; D is uncertain. This CDR3 contains 15 residues. The germline CDR1 and CDR2 sequences are MGHRA and YSYEKL. Trimming stripped 0 bases from V and 4 bases from J, with 12 bases between. The CDR3 is CASSQDIESIYGYTF. CDR3 DNA: TGCGCCAGCAGCCAAGACATCGAGTCAATCTATGGCTACACCTTC.

This sequence joins TRBV27 and TRBJ2-2, with 13 bases matching TRBD2. The length of the CDR3 is 16 residues. V shed 5 bases, J shed 7 bases, and the junction held 7 bases outside the gene matches. CDR1 MNHEY and CDR2 SMNVEV come from the germline V gene (reference sequence). Here the CDR3 DNA reads TGTGCCAGCAGTCCCGGACTAGCGGGAGTTTACGGGGAGCTGTTTTTT. The encoded protein is CASSPGLAGVYGELFF.

This rearrangement joins TRBV5-4 to TRBJ2-7, with D possibly being TRBD1 (5 bases). This CDR3 has 15 residues. The V end lost 1 base, the J end lost 2 bases, and 13 bases lay between the germline ends. Looked up from germline, CDR1 is SGHNT and CDR2 is YYREEE (reference sequence). The CDR3 reads CASSLTREGTYEQYF. The CDR3 DNA reads TGTGCCAGCAGCTTGACCAGGGAAGGAACCTACGAGCAGTACTTC.

The chain recombines TRBV7-9 with TRBJ2-1; 9 positions agree with TRBD2. The CDR3 runs 14 residues. The V gene's germline CDR1 is SEHNR and CDR2 FQNEAQ (reference sequence). The V gene end was trimmed by 5 bases and the J gene end by 9 bases; junction bases not matched to a gene: 8. The CDR3 DNA reads as TGTGCCAGCAGCGCCGCGGGAGGGCCTGCTGAGCAGTTCTTC. Translating it yields CASSAAGGPAEQFF.

The rearrangement uses TRBV9 and TRBJ1-4, with D unresolved. The CDR3 loop spans 14 amino acids. Deletions cut 3 bases from V and 0 bases from J, with 6 bases between. Germline V gene sequence: CDR1 SGDLS, CDR2 YYNGEE. This CDR3 is CASSGTATNEKLFF. CDR3 sequence (DNA): TGTGCCAGCAGCGGGACCGCAACTAATGAAAAACTGTTTTTT.